What follows is one T cell receptor beta chain and its context. These data come from a study of blood T cell repertoires in COVID-19. Study in general: The samples span acute and convalescent COVID-19 from the United States, Italy and Spain.

Trimming removed 0 bases from V and 5 bases from J, with 7 bases in between. The CDR3 is 13 residues long. Per the germline V gene, CDR1 is MNHNS and CDR2 is SASEGT. Study members were between roughly 18 and 89 years old and lived in over 20 US regions. In the authors' methods: Reference gene primer amplification gave estimated nucleated cell counts. Profiled with immunoSEQ multiplex PCR; TCRdb holds only in-frame clones, not every one. V, J and clone size derive from that table, while D and trimming were established from the DNA sequence. In the table there are hundreds of thousands of clones, 85% to 90% of which are singletons.

Sequencing input: PBMCs or T cells enriched from blood (not recorded which). The receptor was isolated from a young woman who had recovered from COVID-19. The rearrangement links TRBV6-1 to TRBJ1-1; D is ambiguous. This CDR3 is CASSEAAGTEAFF. CDR3 DNA sequence: TGTGCCAGCAGTGAAGCAGCCGGGACTGAAGCTTTCTTT.